The entry below describes one T cell receptor beta chain. This receptor's antigen is unknown. No base quality information exists; no much larger clone differs at one position. The sample belongs to a study of radiation and T cells in renal cell carcinoma (dated by TCRdb to the early 2020s). Broadly, across the study: The samples were drawn from a clinical trial, where primary renal cell carcinomas were treated with 15 Gy of stereotactic body radiation therapy and then removed by nephrectomy 4 weeks afterward. A total of 53 samples underwent TCR beta sequencing, made up of about 25 tumors and about 27 peripheral blood samples. A total of approximately 4 million unique CDR3 nucleotide sequences, encoding fewer than 3,000,000 unique CDR3 amino acid sequences, were found across all 50 or so samples.

Reading the label with the study, this specimen's time point is: baseline pretreatment blood. In the paper's terms, the treatment or condition label means: 15 Gy SBRT to primary tumor, nephrectomy 4 weeks later. To follow tumor-enriched clonotypes, serial peripheral blood was collected from radiation-treated patients at baseline and at 2 weeks and 4 weeks after SBRT. All patients had renal cell carcinoma with clear cell pathology. The QIAamp DNA Blood Mini Kit (Qiagen) was used to prepare genomic DNA for TCR sequencing. The analyses included just those samples that passed every quality control check. The full study reports these points: Tracking of blood repertoire dynamics stopped at approximately four weeks after treatment, with no follow-up past that point. Because no pretreatment tumor biopsies were available, whether clonotypes were present in the tumor at baseline could not be determined. An increase in top tumor clonotypes in blood was observed from baseline to 2 weeks post-radiation, followed by contraction by 4 weeks, which was taken to suggest transient expansion of tumor-resident clones. With a single-armed trial design, the study had no way to address how radiation dose or scheduling affects the TCR repertoire.

Following the manufacturer's recommendations, the immunoSEQ kit was used to generate TCR beta libraries from genomic DNA. To prepare the libraries, a first multiplex PCR with proprietary primers was run, followed by a second PCR that added unique barcodes, and a bead cleanup was done after each round. A positive control reaction and a negative control reaction, both provided in the kit, were run with every batch of samples. The final libraries were assessed on an Agilent 4200 TapeStation D1000 ScreenTape, pooled by volume, and quantified by qPCR. Sequencing was performed on an Illumina NextSeq500 using a MidOutput 150-cycle cartridge, with 156 Read1 cycles, 15 Index1 cycles, and the kit custom primers. The pooled library was loaded at roughly 0.92 pM with a roughly 20% PhiX control spike-in. The published analysis was carried out like this. Vendor-processed data were analyzed in R, with a clonotype defined as all T cells sharing the same CDR3 nucleotide sequence. In the clone abundance analyses, frequencies in each sample were normalized to that sample's 10,000 most abundant clones. Public T cell clones, averaging fewer than five per sample, were removed before analysis. A difference in abundance of at least 32-fold between compartments was used to define tumor-enriched and baseline blood-enriched clonotypes. A beta-binomial differential abundance model was applied to find clonotypes that expanded or contracted between blood time points. Tumor-blood repertoire similarity was measured with the Baroni-Urbani and Buser coefficient, and group comparisons used two-tailed Wilcoxon tests in R. What TCRdb holds here is the immuneACCESS table cut down to in-frame rearrangements. Part of the clones is not present; checked against another copy, under half of the missing clones reflect an unresolved V gene, and the others are unexplained. That table gives V, J and clone size, and the DNA gave D and trimming. This sample holds nearly 50,000 clones; 65% to 90% were observed only once. 25% to 35% of the sample rests with the top ten.

The CDR3 measures 16 amino acids from cysteine to phenylalanine. This entry keeps only the CDR3 DNA: 48 bases, framed from base 1. Relative to germline, V is 0 bases shorter and J is 1 base shorter, with 11 bases between their ends. Reading the germline V gene gives CDR1 SGDLS and CDR2 YYNGEE. The TCR sequence derives from a woman between 65 and 79 years old with renal cell carcinoma. The chain uses TRBV9 and TRBJ1-3, with the D segment identity uncertain. The source material was blood, sampled from a patient whose treatment included radiotherapy and nephrectomy. In nucleotide form, the sequence is TGTGCCAGCAGCGTAGCTTTGGCGGCGTCTGGAAACACCATATATTTT. It translates as CASSVALAASGNTIYF. Full variable domain (CDR3 extended with the reference TRBV9 and TRBJ1-3 proteins): DSGVTQTPKHLITATGQRVTLRCSPRSGDLSVYWYQQSLDQGLQFLIQYYNGEERAKGNILERFSAQQFPDLHSELNLSSLELGDSALYFCASSVALAASGNTIYFGEGSWLTVV.